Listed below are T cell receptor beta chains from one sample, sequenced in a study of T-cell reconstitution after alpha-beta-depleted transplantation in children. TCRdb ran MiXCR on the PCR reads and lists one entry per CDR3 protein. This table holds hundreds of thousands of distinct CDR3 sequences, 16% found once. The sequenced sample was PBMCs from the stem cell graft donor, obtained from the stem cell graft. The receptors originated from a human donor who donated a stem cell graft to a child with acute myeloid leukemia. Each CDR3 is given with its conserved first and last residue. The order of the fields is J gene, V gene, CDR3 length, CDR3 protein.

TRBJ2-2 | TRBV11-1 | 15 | CASSAGGRATGELFF
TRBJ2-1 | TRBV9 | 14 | CASSYEQVNNEQFF
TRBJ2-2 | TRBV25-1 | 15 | CASSDWTGDTGELFF
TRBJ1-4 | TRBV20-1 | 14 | CSAPGGLANEKLFF
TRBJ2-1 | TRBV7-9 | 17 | CASRGQGTSGGYNEQFF
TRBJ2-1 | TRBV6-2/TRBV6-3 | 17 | CASSRPKGGNVNNEQFF
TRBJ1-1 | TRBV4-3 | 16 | CASSQDTSRANTEAFF
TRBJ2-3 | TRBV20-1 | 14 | CSAREGGVQGTQYF
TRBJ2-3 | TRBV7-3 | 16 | CASSSWTGGDTDTQYF
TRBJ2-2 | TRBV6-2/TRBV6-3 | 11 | CASWTQGKVFF
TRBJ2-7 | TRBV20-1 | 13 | CSARWAGSYEQYF
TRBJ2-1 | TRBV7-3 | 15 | CASSLMPGAEDEQFF
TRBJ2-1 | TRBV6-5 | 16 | CASSWGDRGDHNEQFF
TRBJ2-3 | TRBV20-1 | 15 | CSATQLGDKADTQYF
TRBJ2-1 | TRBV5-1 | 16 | CASSLVVLQRNNEQFF
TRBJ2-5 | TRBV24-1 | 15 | CATSESGGARETQYF
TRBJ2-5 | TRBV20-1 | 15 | CSAALAGAPRSTQYF
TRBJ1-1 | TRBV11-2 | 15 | CASSQGPGGITEAFF
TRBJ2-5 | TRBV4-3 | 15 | CASSQEWVDEQTQYF
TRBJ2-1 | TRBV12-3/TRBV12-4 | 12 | CASSRQGAEQFF
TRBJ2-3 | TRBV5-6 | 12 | CASSPYSDTQYF
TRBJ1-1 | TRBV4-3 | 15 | CASSQDGAGFTEAFF
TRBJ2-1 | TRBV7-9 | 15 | CASSPGTGVGNEQFF
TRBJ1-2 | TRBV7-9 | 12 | CASEDGFYGYTF
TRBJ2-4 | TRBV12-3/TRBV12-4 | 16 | CASSRWGTLAKNIQYF
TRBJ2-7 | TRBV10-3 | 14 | CAISDGVSSYEQYF
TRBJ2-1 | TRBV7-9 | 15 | CASSRGRPPYNEQFF
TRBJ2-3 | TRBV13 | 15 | CASSLGRGPSRTQYF
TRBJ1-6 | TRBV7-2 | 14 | CASSRTGTGSPLHF
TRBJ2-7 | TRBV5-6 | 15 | CASSLQGQGIYEQYF
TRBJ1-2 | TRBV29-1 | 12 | CSVDRVDYGYTF
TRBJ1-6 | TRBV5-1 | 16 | CASSPTGGSYNSPLHF
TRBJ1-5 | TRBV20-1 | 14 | CSASFGPYNQPQHF
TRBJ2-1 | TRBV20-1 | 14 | CSARGGGASNEQFF
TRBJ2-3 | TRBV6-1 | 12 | CASIGGPSTQYF
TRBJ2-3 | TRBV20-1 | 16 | CSARDGTEIYTDTQYF
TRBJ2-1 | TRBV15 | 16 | CATSSSGTGTYNEQFF
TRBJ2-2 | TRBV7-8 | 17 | CASSPPRGVSVTGELFF
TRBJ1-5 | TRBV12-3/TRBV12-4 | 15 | CASSPPGTGNQPQHF